The 5 T cell receptor beta chains below come from one sample, sequenced in a study of shared T cell receptors in the human thymus (dated by TCRdb to the early 2020s). The library was obtained by the immunoSEQ multiplex PCR assay. The immuneACCESS repertoire file appears here via TCRdb, limited to in-frame rearrangements. These files lack a portion of the clones; in checked studies, under half of the deficit traces to unresolved V genes, and the cause of the others is not known. For this sample there are over 650,000 clones; around 87% appear just once. Jointly, the top ten make up over 0.008% of the sample. These data also featured in a second study, about human thymus T cells.

What was sequenced was thymocytes. These receptor sequences come from a boy under two years old with a congenital heart defect. Donor details come from another sample of the same person, matched by shared clones.

The chain carries TRBV28 and TRBJ2-7; TRBD1 matches at 8 bases. This CDR3 comprises 16 residues. The V and J ends lost 7 bases and 7 bases, in that order; junction bases with no gene match: 18. Germline loops: CDR1 MDHEN, CDR2 SYDVKM. This chain's CDR3 is CASINSRTGRSKEQYF. The CDR3 bases are TGTGCCAGCATCAACTCCCGGACAGGGAGATCTAAGGAGCAGTACTTC.

This chain joins TRBV5-4 and TRBJ2-3; TRBD2 aligns across 11 bases. Per the germline V gene, CDR1 is SGHNT and CDR2 is YYREEE (reference sequence). After removal of 0 bases from V and 0 bases from J, the junction contained 6 bases not matched to a gene. This CDR3 is 18 amino acids long. The CDR3 DNA follows: TGTGCCAGCAGCTTGGGGTTAGCGGGGGGGCTTAGCACAGATACGCAGTATTTT. As protein: CASSLGLAGGLSTDTQYF.

The chain has TRBV27 and TRBJ1-2; D possibly corresponds to TRBD1 (5 bases). Trimming shortened V by 4 bases and J by 3 bases, and 12 bases separated the two germline ends. Germline V gives CDR1 MNHEY, CDR2 SMNVEV (reference sequence). This CDR3 has 14 residues. The CDR3 DNA reads as TGTGCCAGCAGTTACACCACAGGCGACTATGGCTACACCTTC. Translation gives CASSYTTGDYGYTF.

This chain joins TRBV28 and TRBJ1-6, with D hard to call. V lost 5 bases and J lost 12, with 14 bases in between. Germline assignment: CDR1 MDHEN and CDR2 SYDVKM. The CDR3 has 13 residues. In nucleotides, the CDR3 is TGTGCCAGCAGTCCCCCCCGCGAGGGACCCCTCCACTTT. Translating gives CASSPPREGPLHF.

This clone was found once. J is TRBJ2-7 and V is TRBV7-3; D is possibly TRBD2 (6 bases). Trimming shortened V by 5 bases and J by 7 bases, and 24 bases separated the two germline ends. Per the germline V gene, CDR1 is SGHTA and CDR2 is FQGTGA. This CDR3 has 16 amino acids. DNA of the CDR3: TGTGCCAGCAGCCCCAAGGGCGATTCGGGGGAAGCTGAGCAGTACTTC. It translates to CASSPKGDSGEAEQYF.